These 24 T cell receptor beta chains share one sample of origin, sequenced in a study of post-analysis software for immune sequencing data. Study-level findings and limits: A few TRBV segments (TRBV5-6, TRBV5-1 and TRBV20-1 among them) occurred more frequently in patients than in controls.

Unique molecular identifiers were present in the TCR beta cDNA libraries. MiXCR was run by TCRdb on the PCR reads, yielding one entry per CDR3 protein. The table lists around 500,000 distinct CDR3 sequences, approximately 34% of them singletons. No cognate antigen is known for these TCRs. Sample: blood. These receptor sequences come from a girl aged 2 to 17 with multiple sclerosis.

This clonotype has only a few counts. This chain connects TRBV7-9 to TRBJ1-1, with D unclear. The V gene lost 2 bases and the J gene lost 6 bases, with 7 bases spanning the gap. Germline V gives CDR1 SEHNR, CDR2 FQNEAQ (reference sequence). This CDR3 contains 12 residues. CDR3 sequence (DNA): TGTGCCAGCAGCTTATCTAGCGCTGAAGCTTTCTTT. Translating it yields CASSLSSAEAFF.

To note about this clonotype: One end of the junction fails to match germline, which may point to a read error. CDR3 sequence reads: CASSLRGYHSGTNVLTF. The CDR3 nucleotides read TGTGCCAGCAGCTTACGGGGCTATCACTCTGGGACCAACGTCCTGACTTTC. The chain links TRBV7-3 to TRBJ2-6; D tentatively reads TRBD1 or TRBD2 (5 bases each). Germline V gives CDR1 SGHTA, CDR2 FQGTGA. The CDR3 contains 17 residues.

V is TRBV7-2 and J is TRBJ2-7, with D unclear. The germline gives CDR1 SGHTA, CDR2 FQGNSA. Trimming shortened V by 1 base and J by 4 bases, and 20 bases separated the two germline ends. This CDR3 spans 17 amino acids. The CDR3 sequence: CASSLEPAVSNRYEQYF. The CDR3 coding sequence is TGTGCCAGCAGCTTAGAGCCTGCTGTCAGTAATAGGTACGAGCAGTACTTC.

This clonotype occurred a few times. J is TRBJ1-6 and V is TRBV6-1, with TRBD1 matching 8 bases. Germline CDR1 is MNHNS and CDR2 is SASEGT. Trimming took 7 bases from V and 4 from J; bases not matched to a gene: 15. This CDR3 comprises 18 residues. The CDR3 sequence: CASKDEGQGSGYNSPLHF. For the CDR3, the DNA is TGTGCCAGCAAGGACGAAGGACAGGGTTCAGGTTATAATTCACCCCTCCACTTT.

This clonotype was observed a handful of times. The chain has TRBV7-2 and TRBJ2-1, with D perhaps TRBD1 or TRBD2 (6 bases each). V lost 1 base, J lost 0 bases, and 10 bases lay in between. CDR3 size: 16 residues. The germline V gene encodes CDR1 SGHTA and CDR2 FQGNSA. CDR3 sequence reads: CASSLGGGPSYNEQFF. CDR3 in DNA: TGTGCCAGCAGCTTAGGAGGGGGGCCCTCCTACAATGAGCAGTTCTTC.

Points on this clonotype: The CDR3 does not end in the conserved phenylalanine or tryptophan, so this is likely a read error. The V and J genes are TRBV11-1 and TRBJ2-1; D is possibly TRBD1 (6 bases). V was trimmed by 4 bases and J by 0 bases, leaving 19 bases between them. From germline, CDR1 is SGHAT and CDR2 FQDESV (reference sequence). The CDR3 is made up of 18 amino acids. The CDR3 loop reads CASSSPRGEGSSYNEQFV. Written as DNA, the CDR3 is TGTGCCAGCAGCTCGCCCAGGGGAGAGGGGAGCTCCTACAATGAGCAGTTCGTC.

The J gene is TRBJ2-1, the V gene TRBV7-6, with 14 bases fitting TRBD2. CDR3 size: 17 residues. V lost 5 bases and J lost 4; bases outside the gene matches: 7. CDR1 is SGHVS, CDR2 FNYEAQ, per germline. Written as DNA, the CDR3 is TGTGCCAGCAGCATAGGGACTAGCGGGGGCCTATACAATGAGCAGTTCTTC. Translating gives CASSIGTSGGLYNEQFF.

In this sample, this clonotype turned up a few times. The J gene is TRBJ2-7, the V gene TRBV29-1; possibly TRBD1 or TRBD2 for D (5 bases each). Germline V CDR1 and CDR2: SQVTM, ANQGSEA. V was cut by 7 bases and J by 5 bases, with 24 bases left in between. The CDR3 is made up of 15 amino acids. CDR3 sequence: CSARGVQEGDDEQYF. In DNA form, the CDR3 reads TGCAGCGCTAGAGGGGTCCAAGAGGGAGACGACGAGCAGTACTTC.

This clonotype was counted only a few times. The chain uses TRBV5-6 and TRBJ1-2; 7 bases align to TRBD1. Trimming removed 4 bases from V and 4 bases from J; junction bases left unmatched: 10. The V gene's germline CDR1 is SGHDT and CDR2 YYEEEE. This CDR3 comprises 15 residues. The CDR3 DNA sequence: TGTGCCAGCAGCCAAATCGGACAGGCTGGCTATGGCTACACCTTC. It codes for CASSQIGQAGYGYTF. Drawing the rest from reference TRBV5-6 and TRBJ1-2, the complete variable domain is DAGVTQSPTHLIKTRGQQVTLRCSPKSGHDTVSWYQQALGQGPQFIFQYYEEEERQRGNFPDRFSGHQFPNYSSELNVNALLLGDSALYLCASSQIGQAGYGYTFGSGTRLTVV.

This clonotype appeared a few times. The junction differs from germline at one of its ends, possibly a read error. V and J are TRBV20-1 and TRBJ2-3; the D is unclear. The germline V gene has CDR1 DFQATT and CDR2 SNEGSKA (reference sequence). This CDR3 is built from 15 residues. For the CDR3, the DNA is TGCAGTGCTGGAGATCAGGCTTTGTATGGCGATACGCAGTATTTT. It codes for CSAGDQALYGDTQYF.

This sequence joins TRBV6-6 and TRBJ2-1; no reliable D call. Germline V lookup: CDR1 MNHNY, CDR2 SVGAGI (reference sequence). The V end lost 2 bases, the J end lost 0 bases, and 11 bases lay between the germline ends. The CDR3 contains 16 residues. CDR3: CASSYVKSSSYNEQFF. The CDR3, as DNA: TGTGCCAGCAGTTACGTTAAAAGTAGCTCCTACAATGAGCAGTTCTTC.

The rearrangement joins TRBV4-1 to TRBJ2-3, with D unclear. Trimming took 0 bases from V and 2 from J, leaving 12 bases between them. The germline V gene encodes CDR1 MGHRA and CDR2 YSYEKL. The CDR3 has 16 amino acids. Here the CDR3 reads CASSQDVETFTDTQYF. In DNA form, the CDR3 reads TGCGCCAGCAGCCAAGATGTCGAGACCTTCACAGATACGCAGTATTTT.

This clonotype has only a few counts. The chain recombines TRBV2 with TRBJ2-5, with 11 bases lining up with TRBD1. The V segment lost 3 bases and the J segment 3 bases; nucleotides outside the gene matches: 3. The V gene's germline CDR1 is SNHLY and CDR2 FYNNEI. The CDR3 is 15 residues long. This CDR3 is CASSDVGQGEETQYF. CDR3 nucleotide sequence: TGTGCCAGCAGTGATGTGGGACAGGGGGAAGAGACCCAGTACTTC.

The gene calls are TRBV20-1 and TRBJ1-4; 9 bases match TRBD1. V lost 2 bases and J lost 8; bases outside the gene matches: 6. The germline gives CDR1 DFQATT, CDR2 SNEGSKA (reference sequence). The CDR3 is 14 residues long. The CDR3 loop is CSARRDRVTEKLFF. CDR3 nucleotide sequence: TGCAGTGCTAGACGGGACAGGGTAACAGAAAAACTGTTTTTT.

The gene calls are TRBV7-6 and TRBJ1-1, with TRBD1 matching over 7 bases. This CDR3 comprises 14 residues. Looked up from germline, CDR1 is SGHVS and CDR2 is FNYEAQ. V shed 4 bases and J 4 bases; nucleotides not matched to a gene: 6. The CDR3 here is CASSSRQGLTEAFF. DNA for the CDR3: TGTGCCAGCAGCTCCCGACAGGGCCTCACTGAAGCTTTCTTT.

This clonotype was recorded a few times. The CDR3 sequence: CSVEPGLAAEWEQFF. CDR3 nucleotide sequence: TGCAGCGTCGAACCGGGACTAGCGGCGGAGTGGGAGCAGTTCTTC. The chain uses TRBV29-1 and TRBJ2-1; TRBD2 matches 11 bases. Germline V lookup: CDR1 SQVTM, CDR2 ANQGSEA. V dropped 6 bases and J dropped 10; count of bases not matched to a gene: 14. CDR3 length equals 15 residues.

The V and J genes are TRBV11-2 and TRBJ2-7, with 7 positions matching TRBD1. The CDR3 loop spans 16 amino acids. V was clipped by 2 bases and J by 6 bases; unmatched bases: 13. CDR1 and CDR2 from the germline V gene are SGHAT and FQNNGV. The CDR3 sequence is CASSLRRQGNPTEQYF. CDR3 DNA: TGTGCCAGCAGCTTAAGGAGACAGGGTAACCCCACCGAGCAGTACTTC.

The rearrangement joins TRBV12-3 or TRBV12-4 to TRBJ1-2, with a weak D call TRBD1 (6 bases). This CDR3 is 13 amino acids long. DNA of the CDR3: TGTTCGAGCTGGGGGCTTTCCAACTATGGCTACACCTTC. This encodes CSSWGLSNYGYTF.

In its sample, this clonotype was seen a few times. The chain links TRBV5-1 to TRBJ1-2, with D uncertain. The V gene's germline CDR1 is SGHRS and CDR2 YFSETQ. V was shortened by 4 bases and J by 2 bases, with 21 bases between the two germline ends. This CDR3 has 17 residues. CDR3 DNA sequence: TGCGCCAGCAGCCCCCGAGCTGACGCCTACCCCAACTATGGCTACACCTTC. This encodes CASSPRADAYPNYGYTF.

There are a few counts of this clonotype. The genes are TRBV5-1 and TRBJ2-4; D uncertain. The length of the CDR3 is 12 residues. The V gene's germline CDR1 is SGHRS and CDR2 YFSETQ. Trimming removed 0 bases from V and 5 bases from J, with 3 bases in between. CDR3 DNA sequence: TGCGCCAGCAGCTTGGGGCAAAACATTCAGTACTTC. Translating gives CASSLGQNIQYF.

CDR3 sequence: CASSVGVSGGPSEQFF. The CDR3 bases are TGTGCCAGCAGCGTAGGCGTTAGCGGGGGGCCGAGTGAGCAGTTCTTC. The J gene is TRBJ2-1, the V gene TRBV9; 10 bases fit TRBD2. The CDR3 has 16 residues. Germline values: CDR1 SGDLS, CDR2 YYNGEE. The V gene end was trimmed by 0 bases and the J gene end by 9 bases; junction bases not matched to a gene: 9. Using reference TRBV9 and TRBJ2-1 for the parts outside the CDR3, the full variable domain is DSGVTQTPKHLITATGQRVTLRCSPRSGDLSVYWYQQSLDQGLQFLIQYYNGEERAKGNILERFSAQQFPDLHSELNLSSLELGDSALYFCASSVGVSGGPSEQFFGPGTRLTVL.

The CDR3 nucleotides are TGTGCCAGCAGCCGGAGCCCAGGACTAGCGGGGATCTCCTACAATGAGCAGTTCTTC. Translation gives CASSRSPGLAGISYNEQFF. This chain joins TRBV12-3 or TRBV12-4 and TRBJ2-1, with 12 positions matching TRBD2. The junction had 12 bases not matched to a gene; V was cut back by 6 bases and J by 0 bases. The CDR3 runs to 19 residues.

The chain is built from TRBV12-3 or TRBV12-4 and TRBJ1-1; D gene uncertain. This CDR3 is 12 amino acids long. V lost 8 bases and J 6 bases, leaving 13 bases between the germline ends. The CDR3 DNA reads as TGTGCCAGCGGAAGGCCCCGGGCTGAAGCTTTCTTT. Residues: CASGRPRAEAFF.

The genes are TRBV5-1 and TRBJ2-5, with D tentatively TRBD1 (6 bases). The CDR3 is made up of 17 amino acids. Germline assignment: CDR1 SGHRS and CDR2 YFSETQ. The V and J ends lost 5 bases and 2 bases respectively, with 22 bases between them. CDR3 loop: CASSPGTPGPPQETQYF. CDR3 nucleotide sequence: TGCGCCAGCAGTCCCGGGACACCTGGACCCCCACAAGAGACCCAGTACTTC.